One sample yielded the 22 T cell receptor beta chains listed below, sequenced in a study of CD8 T cell repertoires and HIV-1 epitope variants. No antigens are known for them. Here immunoSEQ multiplex PCR was the method, and the copy in TCRdb shows in-frame clones only, minus some. The data show 4,000 to 5,500 clones, less than 75% seen once. The source material was cultured CD8+ T cells derived from PBMCs. These receptors were obtained from a male donor with HIV.

This chain connects TRBV6-5 to TRBJ2-1, with 12 bases identical to TRBD2. With 0 bases clipped from V and 7 bases from J, the junction kept 4 bases outside the gene matches. The germline V gene encodes CDR1 MNHEY and CDR2 SVGAGI. This CDR3 has 16 residues. The CDR3 is CASSYSTTSGGNEQFF. CDR3 coding DNA: TGTGCCAGCAGTTACTCGACGACTAGCGGGGGTAATGAGCAGTTCTTC.

The chain carries TRBV1 and TRBJ2-2; the D call in the table, TRBD1, was not verified against the DNA. TRBV1 is listed as a pseudogene. The CDR3 covers 15 residues. The CDR3, as DNA: TGCACCAGCAGCCAAGGGACAGGGGGCACCGGGGAGCTGTTTTTT. It codes for CTSSQGTGGTGELFF.

The CDR3 DNA follows: TGTGCCAGCAGTTTGCGGGGCCCACCGACTTACCAAGAGACCCAGTACTTC. This translates into CASSLRGPPTYQETQYF. The chain links TRBV27 to TRBJ2-5; D is perhaps TRBD2 (6 bases). V lost 3 bases and J 0 bases, leaving 17 bases between the germline ends. The CDR3 runs to 17 residues. Germline CDR1 reads MNHEY; CDR2 reads SMNVEV (reference sequence).

The rearrangement links TRBV7-9 to TRBJ1-5; 10 nucleotides agree with TRBD1. J was trimmed by 0 bases and V by 0 bases; bases with no gene match: 8. This CDR3 contains 19 residues. The V gene's germline CDR1 is SEHNR and CDR2 FQNEAQ (reference sequence). In DNA form, the CDR3 reads TGTGCCAGCAGCTTAGCGTCCGGGACAGGGGATTATAGCAATCAGCCCCAGCATTTT. It specifies CASSLASGTGDYSNQPQHF.

This chain links TRBV10-2 with TRBJ1-5; TRBD1 might be the D (6 bases). Germline values: CDR1 WSHSY, CDR2 SAAADI. V lost 3 bases to trimming and J lost 2 bases, with 11 bases between them. The CDR3 has 15 residues. In DNA form, the CDR3 reads TGCGCCAGCAGTGACGGGGGCGCAGGCAATCAGCCCCAGCATTTT. This codes for CASSDGGAGNQPQHF.

V usage is TRBV10-1 and J usage is TRBJ1-4; no reliable D call. The germline CDR1 and CDR2 sequences are WNHNN and SYGVQD (reference sequence). The CDR3 loop spans 15 amino acids. Trimming cost V 0 bases and J 4 bases, with 9 bases left between them. The CDR3 region has the DNA TGCGCCAGCAGTGAGTCGGGCACGTTTAATGAAAAACTGTTTTTT. Residues: CASSESGTFNEKLFF.

There are a few counts of this clone. The chain employs TRBV7-9 and TRBJ1-6; tentatively, D is TRBD1 (5 bases). The CDR3 has 14 amino acids. In germline, CDR1 is SEHNR, CDR2 FQNEAQ (reference sequence). V lost 4 bases and J lost 8, with 12 bases in between. The CDR3 DNA is TGTGCCAGCAGCTCGGGGGTTGGGGATTCACCCCTCCACTTT. This sequence encodes CASSSGVGDSPLHF.

The rearrangement uses TRBV19 and TRBJ1-5, with 8 nucleotides matching TRBD1. The germline V gene encodes CDR1 LNHDA and CDR2 SQIVND (reference sequence). Losses at the gene ends were 2 bases for V and 4 bases for J; bases not matched to a gene: 10. The CDR3 loop spans 17 amino acids. The DNA for the CDR3 is TGTGCCAGTAGTATAACAGGGAGAAACAGGGGGAATCAGCCCCAGCATTTT. It specifies CASSITGRNRGNQPQHF.

A word on this clone: At one boundary the junction diverges from the germline segment, which might be a read error. This chain joins TRBV7-7 and TRBJ2-1; 8 nucleotides align to TRBD1. Germline loops: CDR1 SSHAT, CDR2 FNYEAQ (reference sequence). This CDR3 spans 15 amino acids. This CDR3 is CASSYGQGFENEQFF. CDR3 nucleotide sequence: TGTGCTAGCAGCTATGGACAGGGATTTGAGAATGAGCAGTTCTTC.

The chain employs TRBV4-1 and TRBJ1-4; D is ambiguous. V was trimmed by 2 bases and J by 5 bases, leaving 21 bases between them. CDR3 size: 18 residues. Germline CDR1 reads MGHRA; CDR2 reads YSYEKL. The CDR3, as DNA: TGCGCCAGCAGCCAAAATCTAGACGGCAGTAGAAGAAATGAAAAACTGTTTTTT. It specifies CASSQNLDGSRRNEKLFF.

V usage is TRBV7-9 and J usage is TRBJ2-1; a weak D match, TRBD1 (5 bases). The CDR3 contains 13 residues. The V gene lost 2 bases and the J gene lost 9 bases, with 11 bases spanning the gap. Germline V gene sequence: CDR1 SEHNR, CDR2 FQNEAQ (reference sequence). The DNA of the CDR3 is TGTGCCAGCAGCTTAAGATACGACAGTGAGCAGTTCTTC. It yields the protein CASSLRYDSEQFF.

The J gene is TRBJ2-7, the V gene TRBV10-2; D is unresolved. The CDR3 spans 10 residues. CDR1 and CDR2 from the germline V gene are WSHSY and SAAADI. The V and J ends lost 6 bases and 4 bases respectively, with 4 bases between them. CDR3 sequence reads: CASSQYEQYF. CDR3 coding DNA: TGCGCCAGCAGCCAATACGAGCAGTACTTC.

In the case of this clone: Its ends do not fully match the called genes, so a read error is possible. The chain couples TRBV29-1 to TRBJ2-2; a possible D gene is TRBD2 (5 bases). The V gene's germline CDR1 is SQVTM and CDR2 ANQGSEA. The CDR3 consists of 15 residues. The DNA of the CDR3 is TGCAGCGTTCCCCTAGACGGGGTCGAACACCGGGGAGCTGTTTTT. Translating gives CSVPLDGVEHRGAVF.

This chain connects TRBV7-2 to TRBJ1-5, with D unclear. The CDR3 is 15 amino acids. The germline gives CDR1 SGHTA, CDR2 FQGNSA. V was cut by 1 base and J by 3 bases, with 10 bases left in between. CDR3 in DNA: TGTGCCAGCAGCTTAGACGGGAGGCTCAATCAGCCCCAGCATTTT. Its protein is CASSLDGRLNQPQHF.

J is TRBJ2-6 and V is TRBV28; 11 positions agree with TRBD1. V was clipped by 6 bases and J by 3 bases; unmatched bases: 7. The CDR3 consists of 17 residues. CDR1 is MDHEN, CDR2 SYDVKM, per germline. The CDR3 loop is CASSSRTGGIGANVLTF. The CDR3 nucleotides read TGTGCCAGCAGCTCTAGGACAGGGGGCATTGGGGCCAACGTCCTGACTTTC.

This clone has just one count. This chain connects TRBV27 to TRBJ1-3; D not resolved. Germline assignment: CDR1 MNHEY and CDR2 SMNVEV (reference sequence). The V end lost 3 bases, the J end lost 0 bases, and 9 bases lay between the germline ends. This CDR3 is 15 amino acids long. Written as DNA, the CDR3 is TGTGCCAGCAGTTTGAGCAGGACCTCTGGAAACACCATATATTTT. Translating gives CASSLSRTSGNTIYF.

The gene calls are TRBV28 and TRBJ2-3, with 11 bases identical to TRBD2. The CDR3 has 16 amino acids. Germline-derived CDR1 and CDR2 are MDHEN and SYDVKM. The trim removed 8 bases at V and 0 bases at J, leaving 7 bases unmatched. The CDR3 sequence: CASLVSGRESTDTQYF. DNA of the CDR3: TGTGCCAGCTTGGTTAGCGGGAGGGAAAGCACAGATACGCAGTATTTT.

The genes are TRBV5-1 and TRBJ1-4; 7 bases are a match to TRBD1. Germline CDR1 is SGHRS and CDR2 is YFSETQ. This CDR3 has 15 residues. V lost 8 bases, J lost 6 bases, and 13 bases stayed unmatched. The CDR3 protein is CASNRGEGTDEKLFF. The CDR3 region has the DNA TGCGCCAGTAACAGGGGCGAGGGGACGGATGAAAAACTGTTTTTT.

The chain combines TRBV15 with TRBJ2-2; 11 bases align to TRBD2. V was clipped by 6 bases and J by 1 base; unmatched bases: 10. This CDR3 spans 18 amino acids. Germline-derived CDR1 and CDR2 are LNHNV and YYDKDF (reference sequence). In DNA, the CDR3 is TGTGCCACCAGTAGAACCGGGACTAGCGGCCTGAACACCGGGGAGCTGTTTTTT. Amino acids: CATSRTGTSGLNTGELFF.

This chain connects TRBV5-6 to TRBJ2-7, with D perhaps being TRBD1 or TRBD2 (5 bases each). The CDR3 has 13 amino acids. V lost 4 bases, J lost 4 bases, and 12 bases lay in between. Germline CDR1 is SGHDT and CDR2 is YYEEEE. The CDR3 coding sequence is TGTGCCAGCAGCAGGGACCACAAATACGAGCAGTACTTC. Its translation: CASSRDHKYEQYF. Based on the CDR3 plus reference TRBV5-6 and TRBJ2-7, the full variable domain is DAGVTQSPTHLIKTRGQQVTLRCSPKSGHDTVSWYQQALGQGPQFIFQYYEEEERQRGNFPDRFSGHQFPNYSSELNVNALLLGDSALYLCASSRDHKYEQYFGPGTRLTVT.

The chain uses TRBV9 and TRBJ1-1; no firm D call. Germline CDR1 reads SGDLS; CDR2 reads YYNGEE. The CDR3 consists of 14 residues. V lost 4 bases and J lost 1, with 11 bases in between. CDR3 protein: CASSPKDGNTEAFF. The CDR3 nucleotides read TGTGCCAGCAGCCCTAAGGACGGGAACACTGAAGCTTTCTTT.

V and J are TRBV19 and TRBJ2-1; 11 positions match TRBD2. The V and J ends lost 4 bases and 4 bases, in that order; junction bases with no gene match: 3. The germline V gene has CDR1 LNHDA and CDR2 SQIVND (reference sequence). The CDR3 has 15 residues. The CDR3 DNA reads TGTGCCAGTAGTACCGGGACTAGCGGATACAATGAGCAGTTCTTC. This sequence encodes CASSTGTSGYNEQFF.